Presented here are 2 T cell receptor beta chains from one specimen sequenced in a study of shared clonotypes between healthy human individuals (dated by TCRdb to the early 2020s). The library relied on the immunoSEQ multiplex PCR assay. TCRdb's version of the immuneACCESS table is confined to in-frame rearrangements and falls short of the full clone set. An unresolved V gene accounts for under half of the shortfall where checked; the remainder is of unknown origin. The sample table holds some 630,000 clones, of which 60% to 80% were seen once. The ten largest account for about 1.8% of the sample. Specimen: memory CD4+ T cells sorted from blood. This specimen's cell subset or site label, per the study, means: CD45RA-negative fraction. The receptor set was obtained from a woman aged 25 to 45 in good health.

This chain connects TRBV5-1 to TRBJ2-3, with 7 bases identical to TRBD2. Germline V gene lookup returns CDR1 SGHRS and CDR2 YFSETQ. The length of the CDR3 is 16 residues. The V segment lost 7 bases and the J segment 0 bases; nucleotides outside the gene matches: 11. This CDR3 reads CASVEAGATSTDTQYF. The CDR3 nucleotides are TGCGCCAGCGTAGAGGCGGGAGCCACTAGCACAGATACGCAGTATTTT.

The chain recombines TRBV7-9 with TRBJ2-3; D gene unclear. Germline V CDR1 and CDR2: SEHNR, FQNEAQ (reference sequence). The V end lost 5 bases, the J end lost 1 base, and 7 bases lay between the germline ends. This CDR3 region has 13 residues. This CDR3 is CASSPRRTDTQYF. The CDR3 coding sequence is TGTGCCAGCAGCCCCCGACGCACAGATACGCAGTATTTT.